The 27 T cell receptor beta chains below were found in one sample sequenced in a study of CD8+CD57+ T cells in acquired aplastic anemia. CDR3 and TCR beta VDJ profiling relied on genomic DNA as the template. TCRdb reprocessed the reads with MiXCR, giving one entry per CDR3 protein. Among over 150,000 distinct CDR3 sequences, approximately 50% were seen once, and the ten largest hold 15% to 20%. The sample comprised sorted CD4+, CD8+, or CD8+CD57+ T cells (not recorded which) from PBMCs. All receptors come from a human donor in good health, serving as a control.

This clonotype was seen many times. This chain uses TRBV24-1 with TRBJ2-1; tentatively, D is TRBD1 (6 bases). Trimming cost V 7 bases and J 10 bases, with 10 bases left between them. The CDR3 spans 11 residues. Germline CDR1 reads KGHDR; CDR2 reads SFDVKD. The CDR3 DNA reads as TGTGCCACCAGCATCACAGGGGAGCAGTTCTTC. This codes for CATSITGEQFF.

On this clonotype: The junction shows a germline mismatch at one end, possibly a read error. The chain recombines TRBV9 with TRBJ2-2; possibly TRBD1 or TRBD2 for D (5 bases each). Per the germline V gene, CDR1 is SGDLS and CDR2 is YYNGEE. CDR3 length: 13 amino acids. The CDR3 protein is CASSVAGTRELFF. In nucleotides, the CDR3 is TGTGCTAGCAGCGTAGCTGGGACGCGGGAGCTGTTTTTT.

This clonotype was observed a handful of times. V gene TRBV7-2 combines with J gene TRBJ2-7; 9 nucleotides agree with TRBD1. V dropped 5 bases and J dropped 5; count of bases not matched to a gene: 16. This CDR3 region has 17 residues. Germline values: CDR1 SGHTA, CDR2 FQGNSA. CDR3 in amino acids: CASSPPGPGQGSNEQYF. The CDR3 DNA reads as TGTGCCAGCAGCCCACCCGGCCCGGGACAGGGTAGCAACGAGCAGTACTTC.

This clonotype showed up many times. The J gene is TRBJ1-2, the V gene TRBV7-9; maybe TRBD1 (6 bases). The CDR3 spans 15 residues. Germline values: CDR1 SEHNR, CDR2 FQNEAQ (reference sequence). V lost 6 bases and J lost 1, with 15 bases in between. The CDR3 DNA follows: TGTGCCAGCAGTTACGCAGGGGTACATAACTATGGCTACACCTTC. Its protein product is CASSYAGVHNYGYTF. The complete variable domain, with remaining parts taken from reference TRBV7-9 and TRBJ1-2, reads DTGVSQNPRHKITKRGQNVTFRCDPISEHNRLYWYRQTLGQGPEFLTYFQNEAQLEKSRLLSDRFSAERPKGSFSTLEIQRTEQGDSAMYLCASSYAGVHNYGYTFGSGTRLTVV.

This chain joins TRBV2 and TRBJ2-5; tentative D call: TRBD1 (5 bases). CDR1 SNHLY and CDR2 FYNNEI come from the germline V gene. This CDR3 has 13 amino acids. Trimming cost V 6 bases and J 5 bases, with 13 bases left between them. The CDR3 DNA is TGTGCCAGCAGCCAGGGTATACGCGAGACCCAGTACTTC. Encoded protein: CASSQGIRETQYF. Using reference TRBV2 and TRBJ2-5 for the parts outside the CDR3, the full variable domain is EPEVTQTPSHQVTQMGQEVILRCVPISNHLYFYWYRQILGQKVEFLVSFYNNEISEKSEIFDDQFSVERPDGSNFTLKIRSTKLEDSAMYFCASSQGIRETQYFGPGTRLLVL.

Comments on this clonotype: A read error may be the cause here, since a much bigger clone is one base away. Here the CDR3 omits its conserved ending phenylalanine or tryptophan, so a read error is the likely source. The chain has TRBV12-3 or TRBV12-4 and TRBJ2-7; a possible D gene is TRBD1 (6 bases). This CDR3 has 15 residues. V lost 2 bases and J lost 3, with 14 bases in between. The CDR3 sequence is CASSLRDTMGYEQYL. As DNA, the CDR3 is TGTGCCAGCAGTTTAAGGGACACGATGGGCTACGAGCAGTACCTC.

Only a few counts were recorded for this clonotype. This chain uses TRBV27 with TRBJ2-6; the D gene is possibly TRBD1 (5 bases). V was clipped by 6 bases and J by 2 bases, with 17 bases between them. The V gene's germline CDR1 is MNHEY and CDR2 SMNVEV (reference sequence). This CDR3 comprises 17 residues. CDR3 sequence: CASSLRGSQAGANVLTF. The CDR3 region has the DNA TGTGCCAGCAGCCTAAGGGGCTCTCAGGCTGGGGCCAACGTCCTGACTTTC.

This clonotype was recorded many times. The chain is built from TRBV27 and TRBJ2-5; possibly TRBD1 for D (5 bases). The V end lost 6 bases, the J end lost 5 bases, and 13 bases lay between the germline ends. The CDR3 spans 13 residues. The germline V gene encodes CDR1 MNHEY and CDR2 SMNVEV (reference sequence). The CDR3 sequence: CASRPGFRETQYF. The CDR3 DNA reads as TGTGCCAGCAGACCAGGGTTTCGGGAGACCCAGTACTTC.

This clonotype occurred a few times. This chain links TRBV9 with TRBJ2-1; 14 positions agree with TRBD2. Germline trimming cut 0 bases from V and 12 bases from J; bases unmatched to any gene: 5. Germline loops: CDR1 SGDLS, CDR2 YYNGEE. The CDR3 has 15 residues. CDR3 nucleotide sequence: TGTGCCAGCAGCGTAGGGACTAGCGGGGGGCCCAGGCAGTTCTTC. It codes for CASSVGTSGGPRQFF.

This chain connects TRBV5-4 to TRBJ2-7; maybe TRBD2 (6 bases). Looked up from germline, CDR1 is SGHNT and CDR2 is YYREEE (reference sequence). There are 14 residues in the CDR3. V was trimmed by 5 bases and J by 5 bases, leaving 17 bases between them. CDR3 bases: TGTGCCAGCAGATCAGCGGGTGGTGGCCACGAGCAGTACTTC. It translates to CASRSAGGGHEQYF.

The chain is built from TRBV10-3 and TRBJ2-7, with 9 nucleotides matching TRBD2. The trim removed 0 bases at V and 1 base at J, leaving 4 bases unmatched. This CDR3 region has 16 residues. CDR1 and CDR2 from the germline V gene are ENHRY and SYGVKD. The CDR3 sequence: CAISESGLAGSYEQYF. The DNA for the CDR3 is TGTGCCATCAGTGAGTCAGGGCTAGCGGGATCCTACGAGCAGTACTTC.

The CDR3 DNA sequence: TGTGCCAGCAGTCCCCAGGACAGGAATGAGCAGTTCTTC. Amino acids: CASSPQDRNEQFF. V usage is TRBV12-3 or TRBV12-4 and J usage is TRBJ2-7; TRBD1 aligns across 7 bases. Judging by the DNA end, TRBJ2-1 fits better; the J call may be wrong. The CDR3 sequence is 13 residues long.

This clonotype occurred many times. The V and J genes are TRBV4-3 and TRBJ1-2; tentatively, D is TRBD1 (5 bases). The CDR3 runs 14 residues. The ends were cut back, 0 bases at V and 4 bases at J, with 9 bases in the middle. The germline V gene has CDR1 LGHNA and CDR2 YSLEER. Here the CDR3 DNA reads TGCGCCAGCAGCCAAGAGGCAGGGTCCTATGGCTACACCTTC. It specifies CASSQEAGSYGYTF.

In DNA, the CDR3 is TGCGCCAGCAGGACAGGGACCGGGGAGCTGTTTTTT. Translating gives CASRTGTGELFF. The chain combines TRBV10-2 with TRBJ2-2; 7 bases match TRBD1. V shed 6 bases and J 5 bases; nucleotides not matched to a gene: 0. Per germline, CDR1 WSHSY and CDR2 SAAADI. The CDR3 contains 12 residues.

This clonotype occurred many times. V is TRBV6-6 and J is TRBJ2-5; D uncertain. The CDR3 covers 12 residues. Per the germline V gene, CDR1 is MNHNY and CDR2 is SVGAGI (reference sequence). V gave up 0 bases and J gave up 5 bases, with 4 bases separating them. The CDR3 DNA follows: TGTGCCAGCAGTTACTCGAGGGAGACCCAGTACTTC. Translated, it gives CASSYSRETQYF.

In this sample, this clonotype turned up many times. CDR3 protein: CASSEFRGTDTQYF. The CDR3 DNA reads TGTGCCAGCAGTGAATTCAGGGGGACAGATACGCAGTATTTT. The chain recombines TRBV6-1 with TRBJ2-3, with 7 bases matching TRBD1. Unmatched junction bases numbered 2, after V lost 2 bases and J lost 3 bases. CDR1 is MNHNS, CDR2 SASEGT, per germline. This CDR3 contains 14 residues.

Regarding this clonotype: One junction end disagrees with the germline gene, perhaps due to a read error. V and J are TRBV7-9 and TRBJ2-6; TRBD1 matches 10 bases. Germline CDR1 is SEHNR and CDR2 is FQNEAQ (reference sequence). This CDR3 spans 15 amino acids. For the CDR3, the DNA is TGTGCCAGCAGCAGATCCGGGACAGGGGCCTACGTCCTGACTTTC. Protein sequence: CASSRSGTGAYVLTF.

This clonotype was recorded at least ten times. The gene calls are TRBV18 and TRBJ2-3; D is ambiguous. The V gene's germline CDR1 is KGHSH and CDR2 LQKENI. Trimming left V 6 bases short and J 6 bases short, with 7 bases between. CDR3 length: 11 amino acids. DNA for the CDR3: TGTGCCAGCTCCCTCGGGGATACGCAGTATTTT. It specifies CASSLGDTQYF. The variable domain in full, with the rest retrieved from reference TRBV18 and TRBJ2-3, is NAGVMQNPRHLVRRRGQEARLRCSPMKGHSHVYWYRQLPEEGLKFMVYLQKENIIDESGMPKERFSAEFPKEGPSILRIQQVVRGDSAAYFCASSLGDTQYFGPGTRLTVL.

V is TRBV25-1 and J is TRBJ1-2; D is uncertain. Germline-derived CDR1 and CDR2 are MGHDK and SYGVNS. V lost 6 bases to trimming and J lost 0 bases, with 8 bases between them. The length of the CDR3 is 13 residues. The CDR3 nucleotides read TGTGCCAGCAGCGCGAATACTAACTATGGCTACACCTTC. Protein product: CASSANTNYGYTF.

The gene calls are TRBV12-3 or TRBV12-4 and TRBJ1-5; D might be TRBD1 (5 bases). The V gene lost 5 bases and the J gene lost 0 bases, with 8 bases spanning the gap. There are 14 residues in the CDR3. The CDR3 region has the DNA TGTGCCAGCAGTACCGGGACTAGCAATCAGCCCCAGCATTTT. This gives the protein CASSTGTSNQPQHF.

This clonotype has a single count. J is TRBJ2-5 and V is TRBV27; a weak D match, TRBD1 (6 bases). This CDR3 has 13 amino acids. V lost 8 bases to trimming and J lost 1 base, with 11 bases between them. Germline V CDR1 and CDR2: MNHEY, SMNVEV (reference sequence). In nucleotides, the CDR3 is TGTGCCAGCGGGTTGACAGGCCAAGAGACCCAGTACTTC. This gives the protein CASGLTGQETQYF.

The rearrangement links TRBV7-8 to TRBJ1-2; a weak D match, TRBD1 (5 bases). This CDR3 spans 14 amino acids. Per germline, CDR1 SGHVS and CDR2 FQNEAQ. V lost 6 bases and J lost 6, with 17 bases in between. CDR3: CASRLAGMGDGYTF. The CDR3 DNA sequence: TGTGCCAGCAGACTAGCAGGGATGGGGGATGGCTACACCTTC.

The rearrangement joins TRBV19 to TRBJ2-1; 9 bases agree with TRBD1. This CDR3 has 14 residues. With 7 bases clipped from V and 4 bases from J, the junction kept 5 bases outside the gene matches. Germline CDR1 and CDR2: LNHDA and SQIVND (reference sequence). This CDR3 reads CASNIGQGYNEQFF. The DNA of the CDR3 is TGTGCCAGTAACATCGGACAGGGGTACAATGAGCAGTTCTTC.

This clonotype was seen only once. Written as DNA, the CDR3 is TGTGCCAGCAGTGACTGGAGACAGGGGCCTACGGAAGCTTTCTTT. This gives the protein CASSDWRQGPTEAFF. The J gene is TRBJ1-1, the V gene TRBV25-1; 8 bases are a match to TRBD1. Germline CDR1 reads MGHDK; CDR2 reads SYGVNS. J was trimmed by 8 bases and V by 3 bases; bases with no gene match: 11. The CDR3 loop spans 15 amino acids.

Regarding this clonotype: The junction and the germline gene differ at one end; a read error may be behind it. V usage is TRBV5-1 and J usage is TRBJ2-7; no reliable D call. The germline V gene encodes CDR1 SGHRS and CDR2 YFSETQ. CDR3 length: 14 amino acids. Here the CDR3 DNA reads TGCGCCGGCAGCTTGTTTGCAGATGCCTACGAGCAGTACTTT. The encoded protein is CAGSLFADAYEQYF.

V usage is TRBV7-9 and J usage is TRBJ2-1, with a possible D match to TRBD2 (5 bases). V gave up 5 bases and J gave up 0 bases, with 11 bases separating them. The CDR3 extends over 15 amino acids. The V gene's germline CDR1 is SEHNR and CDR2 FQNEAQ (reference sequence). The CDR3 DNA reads TGTGCCAGCAGCCCCCGGGAAGACTCCTACAATGAGCAGTTCTTC. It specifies CASSPREDSYNEQFF.

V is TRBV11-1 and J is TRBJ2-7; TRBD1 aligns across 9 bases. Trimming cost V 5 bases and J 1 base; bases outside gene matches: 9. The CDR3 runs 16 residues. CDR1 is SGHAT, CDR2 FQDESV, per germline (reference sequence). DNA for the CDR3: TGTGCCAGCAGCCTAAGCGGGACAGGGAGTTCCTACGAGCAGTACTTC. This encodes CASSLSGTGSSYEQYF.